Below, 7 T cell receptor beta chains from the same sample are listed, as sequenced in a study of blood T cell repertoires in COVID-19. Assay used: immunoSEQ multiplex PCR; TCRdb lists only in-frame clones, some missing. The sample yields under 70,000 clones, roughly 90% seen once. The sequenced sample consisted of peripheral blood. All receptors derive from a man aged 55 to 70 with active COVID-19.

This clone was detected a few times. This chain joins TRBV4-1 and TRBJ2-1; a possible D gene is TRBD2 (5 bases). V was cut by 5 bases and J by 5 bases, with 19 bases left in between. Germline CDR1 is MGHRA and CDR2 is YSYEKL. The CDR3 is 16 residues long. The CDR3 DNA is TGCGCCAGCAGCGCACGACTAAGATCTAGGGACAATGAGCAGTTCTTC. It yields the protein CASSARLRSRDNEQFF.

The chain couples TRBV24-1 to TRBJ1-2; possible D gene TRBD1, 6 bases. V lost 5 bases, J lost 2 bases, and 14 bases lay in between. The V gene's germline CDR1 is KGHDR and CDR2 SFDVKD. This CDR3 has 15 residues. CDR3 nucleotides: TGTGCCACCAGTGCCCGCAAGGGGGGGAACTATGGCTACACCTTC. This encodes CATSARKGGNYGYTF.

V gene TRBV11-2 combines with J gene TRBJ2-1, with 11 bases identical to TRBD1. The ends lost 4 bases at V and 4 bases at J; junction bases unmatched: 9. The CDR3 has 17 residues. The germline V gene has CDR1 SGHAT and CDR2 FQNNGV. CDR3 bases: TGTGCCAGCAGCTCGCCGGGGACAGGGGGGAGTTACAATGAGCAGTTCTTC. This gives the protein CASSSPGTGGSYNEQFF.

The chain employs TRBV9 and TRBJ2-3, with D tentatively TRBD2 (5 bases). CDR3 size: 14 residues. Germline-derived CDR1 and CDR2 are SGDLS and YYNGEE. The ends were cut back, 4 bases at V and 4 bases at J, with 13 bases in the middle. Here the CDR3 DNA reads TGTGCCAGCAGCCCCCGAGGGCTCTCAGATACGCAGTATTTT. Its protein is CASSPRGLSDTQYF.

The CDR3 here is CATSRQANGYTF. The CDR3 DNA sequence: TGTGCCACCAGCAGACAGGCCAATGGCTACACCTTC. This chain links TRBV15 with TRBJ1-2; unclear D gene. CDR1 and CDR2 (germline): LNHNV, YYDKDF (reference sequence). This CDR3 is built from 12 residues. Trimming left V 2 bases short and J 6 bases short, with 7 bases between.

The chain joins TRBV21-1 to TRBJ2-7; TRBD1, the table's D call, was not compared with the DNA. TRBV21-1 is an annotated pseudogene. The CDR3 totals 14 residues. The CDR3: CASSKGQGSYEQYF. The CDR3, as DNA: TGTGCCAGCAGCAAAGGGCAGGGCTCCTACGAGCAGTACTTC.

The chain carries TRBV30 and TRBJ1-5; D gene unclear. Germline loops: CDR1 GTSNPN, CDR2 SVGIG (reference sequence). Trimming shortened V by 0 bases and J by 1 base, and 10 bases separated the two germline ends. The CDR3 covers 15 residues. As DNA, the CDR3 is TGTGCCTGGAGTGTAGGTAGCAGCAGCAATCAGCCCCAGCATTTT. This translates into CAWSVGSSSNQPQHF.